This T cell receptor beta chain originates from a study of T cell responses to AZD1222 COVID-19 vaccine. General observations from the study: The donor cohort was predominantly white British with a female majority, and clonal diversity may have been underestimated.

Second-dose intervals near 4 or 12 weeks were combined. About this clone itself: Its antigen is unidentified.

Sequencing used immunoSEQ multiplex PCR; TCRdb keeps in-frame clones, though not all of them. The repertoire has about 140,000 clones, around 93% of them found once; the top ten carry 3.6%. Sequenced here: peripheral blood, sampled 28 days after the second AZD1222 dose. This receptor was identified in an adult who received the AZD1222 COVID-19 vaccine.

CDR3 nucleotides: TGTGCCATCAGTGAGAAGGGACAGGGGATGAATGGCTACACCTTC. Its protein product is CAISEKGQGMNGYTF. V and J are TRBV10-3 and TRBJ1-2; 10 bases match TRBD1. CDR1 is ENHRY and CDR2 is SYGVKD in the germline V gene. After removal of 2 bases from V and 6 bases from J, the junction contained 6 bases not matched to a gene. The CDR3 runs 15 residues.